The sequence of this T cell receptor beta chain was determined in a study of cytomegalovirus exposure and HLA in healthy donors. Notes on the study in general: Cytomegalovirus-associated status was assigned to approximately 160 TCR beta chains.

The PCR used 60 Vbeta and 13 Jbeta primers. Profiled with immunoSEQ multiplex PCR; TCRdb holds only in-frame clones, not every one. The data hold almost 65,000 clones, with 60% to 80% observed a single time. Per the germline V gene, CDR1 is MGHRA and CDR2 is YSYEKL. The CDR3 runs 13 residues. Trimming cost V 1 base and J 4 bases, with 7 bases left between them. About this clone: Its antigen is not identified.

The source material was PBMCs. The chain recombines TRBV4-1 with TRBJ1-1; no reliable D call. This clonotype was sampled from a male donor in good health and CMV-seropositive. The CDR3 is CASSQARFTEAFF. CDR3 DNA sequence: TGCGCCAGCAGCCAAGCTCGGTTCACTGAAGCTTTCTTT.